This TCR beta chain appears in the sequencing data of a study of OX40 agonist ivuxolimab in advanced cancers. Whole-study findings and limits: Among the lowest peripheral clonal expansion occurred in 0.1-3.0 mg/kg partial responders. Clonal expansion from baseline to week 6 occurred in both CD4+ and CD8+ T cells.

Produced via immunoSEQ multiplex PCR; TCRdb's table is partial and in-frame only. Here the sample spans tens of thousands of clones, approximately 83% being singletons. The V gene's germline CDR1 is SGDLS and CDR2 YYNGEE. CDR3 length: 13 amino acids. V lost 4 bases and J lost 1, with 9 bases in between. Details on this clone: Its antigen remains unknown.

Sequencing was performed on CD4+ or CD8+ T cells sorted from blood, taken in a trial of the OX40 agonist ivuxolimab. The chain carries TRBV9 and TRBJ2-7; no clear D. The receptor was derived from an adult with an advanced solid tumor such as melanoma, head and neck, liver or kidney cancer. CDR3 coding DNA: TGTGCCAGCAGCCTCTCCGGGTCCTACGAGCAGTACTTC. Encoded protein: CASSLSGSYEQYF.